The sequence of this T cell receptor (beta chain) was determined in a study of T cells after yellow fever vaccination. Study findings and constraints: Repertoires obtained by FACS sorting could include abundant clonotypes that entered as contaminants from the bulk population. Clones from primary vaccination mostly reappeared after the booster (96% CD4, approximately 86% CD8). The study found a weaker secondary response that peaked faster, day 5 versus 15.

On this clonotype: Its antigen is not identified.

From the 5' RACE reads, TCRdb called clonotypes with MiXCR, one entry per CDR3 protein. The sample lists 500,000 to 650,000 distinct CDR3 sequences; less than 20% were seen once. This CDR3 has 17 amino acids. The V end lost 1 base, the J end lost 1 base, and 14 bases lay between the germline ends. Germline loops: CDR1 LGHNA, CDR2 YSLEER. V gene TRBV4-3 combines with J gene TRBJ2-4; TRBD1 might be the D (6 bases). The receptor's source is a man in his late teens or twenties who received the YFV17D yellow fever vaccine. The input for sequencing was PBMCs, taken 5 to 6 days after the first yellow fever vaccination. CDR3 sequence: CASSQAWGPGAKNIQYF. CDR3 in DNA: TGCGCCAGCAGCCAAGCTTGGGGGCCGGGGGCCAAAAACATTCAGTACTTC.